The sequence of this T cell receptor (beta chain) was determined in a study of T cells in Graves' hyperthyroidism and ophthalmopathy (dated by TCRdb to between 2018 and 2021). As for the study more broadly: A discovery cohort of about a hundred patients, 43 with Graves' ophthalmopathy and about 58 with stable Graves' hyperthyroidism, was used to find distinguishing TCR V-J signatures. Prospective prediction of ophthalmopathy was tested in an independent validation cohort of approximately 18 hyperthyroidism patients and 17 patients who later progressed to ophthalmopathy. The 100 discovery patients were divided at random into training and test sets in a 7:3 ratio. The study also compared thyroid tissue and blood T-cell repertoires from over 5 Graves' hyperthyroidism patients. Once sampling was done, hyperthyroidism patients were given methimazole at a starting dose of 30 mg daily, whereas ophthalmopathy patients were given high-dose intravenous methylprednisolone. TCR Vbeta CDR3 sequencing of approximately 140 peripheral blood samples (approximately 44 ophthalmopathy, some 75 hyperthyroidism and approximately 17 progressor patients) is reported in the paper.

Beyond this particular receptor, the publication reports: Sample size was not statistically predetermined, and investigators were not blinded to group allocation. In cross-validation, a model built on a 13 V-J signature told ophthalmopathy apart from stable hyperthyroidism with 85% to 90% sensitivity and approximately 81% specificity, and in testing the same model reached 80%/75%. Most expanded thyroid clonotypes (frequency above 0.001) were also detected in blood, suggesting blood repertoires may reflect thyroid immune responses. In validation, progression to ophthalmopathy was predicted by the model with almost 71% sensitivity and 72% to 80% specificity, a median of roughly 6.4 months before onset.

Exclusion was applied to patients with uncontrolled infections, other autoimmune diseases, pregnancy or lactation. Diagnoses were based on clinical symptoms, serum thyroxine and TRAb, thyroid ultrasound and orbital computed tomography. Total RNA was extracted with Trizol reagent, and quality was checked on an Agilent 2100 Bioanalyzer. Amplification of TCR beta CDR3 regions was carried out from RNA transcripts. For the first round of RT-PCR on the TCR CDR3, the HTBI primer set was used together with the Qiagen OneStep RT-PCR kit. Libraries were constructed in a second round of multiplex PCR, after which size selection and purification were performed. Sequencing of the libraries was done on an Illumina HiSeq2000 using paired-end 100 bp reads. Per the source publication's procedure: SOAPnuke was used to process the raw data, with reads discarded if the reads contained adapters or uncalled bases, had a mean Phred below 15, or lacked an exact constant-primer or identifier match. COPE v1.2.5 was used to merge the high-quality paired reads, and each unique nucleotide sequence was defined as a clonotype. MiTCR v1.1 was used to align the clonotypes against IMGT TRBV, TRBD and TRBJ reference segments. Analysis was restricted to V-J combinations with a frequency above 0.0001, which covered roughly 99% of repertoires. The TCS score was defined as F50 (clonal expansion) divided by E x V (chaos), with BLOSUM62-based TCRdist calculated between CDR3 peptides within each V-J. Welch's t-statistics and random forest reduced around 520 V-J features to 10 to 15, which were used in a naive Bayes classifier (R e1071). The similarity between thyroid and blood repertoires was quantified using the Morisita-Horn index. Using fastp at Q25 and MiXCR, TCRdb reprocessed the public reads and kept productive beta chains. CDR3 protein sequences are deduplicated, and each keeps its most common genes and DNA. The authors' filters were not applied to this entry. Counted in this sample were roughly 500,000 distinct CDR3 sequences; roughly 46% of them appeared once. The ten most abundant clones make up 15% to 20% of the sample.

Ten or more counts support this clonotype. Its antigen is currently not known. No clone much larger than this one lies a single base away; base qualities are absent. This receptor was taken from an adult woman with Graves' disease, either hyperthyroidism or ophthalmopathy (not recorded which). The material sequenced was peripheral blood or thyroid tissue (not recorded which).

CDR3 sequence: CASSGQGTYYGYTF. The nucleotide sequence is given as TGTGCCAGCAGTGGACAGGGGACGTACTATGGCTACACCTTC. The rearrangement combines TRBV28 with TRBJ1-2; 9 central bases correspond to TRBD1. The CDR3 runs 14 amino acids, cysteine and phenylalanine included. Here the CDR3 DNA is all that survives: 42 bases in frame from base 1. Relative to germline, V is missing 5 bases and J is missing 3 bases, with 4 bases of the junction outside any gene match. The germline V gene provides CDR1 MDHEN and CDR2 SYDVKM.